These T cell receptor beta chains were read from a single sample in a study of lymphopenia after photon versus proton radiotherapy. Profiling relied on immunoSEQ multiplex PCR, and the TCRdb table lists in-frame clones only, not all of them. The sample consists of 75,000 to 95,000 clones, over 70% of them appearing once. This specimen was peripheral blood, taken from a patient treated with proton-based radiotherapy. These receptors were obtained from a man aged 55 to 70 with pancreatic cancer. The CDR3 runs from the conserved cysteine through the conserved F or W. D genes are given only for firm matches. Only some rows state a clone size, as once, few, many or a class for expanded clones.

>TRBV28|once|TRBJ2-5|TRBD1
CASSLPDRGNQETQYF
TGTGCCAGCAGTTTACCGGACAGGGGAAACCAAGAGACCCAGTACTTC
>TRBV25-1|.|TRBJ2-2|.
CASSELGSGELFF
TGTGCCAGCAGTGAATTGGGCAGCGGGGAGCTGTTTTTT
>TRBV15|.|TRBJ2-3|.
CATSRAGGDGGRAFSSTDTQYF
TGTGCCACCAGCAGAGCAGGGGGCGATGGCGGGAGGGCGTTTTCTAGCACAGATACGCAGTATTTT
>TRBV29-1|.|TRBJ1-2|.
CSVRKEGSYGYTF
TGCAGCGTCCGAAAGGAAGGGAGCTATGGCTACACCTTC
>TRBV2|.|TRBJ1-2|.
CASPGDSTREGYTF
TGTGCCAGCCCGGGTGACAGCACCAGAGAGGGCTACACCTTC
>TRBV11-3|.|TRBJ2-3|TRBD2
CASSLDSLAVVTDTQYF
TGTGCCAGCAGCTTAGACAGTCTAGCGGTGGTCACAGATACGCAGTATTTT
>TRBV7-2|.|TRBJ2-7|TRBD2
CASSLAGGLAGLGEQYF
TGTGCCAGCAGCTTAGCGGGGGGACTAGCGGGGCTTGGCGAGCAGTACTTC
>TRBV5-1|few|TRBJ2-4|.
CASSLGDLRTKNIQYF
TGCGCCAGCAGCTTGGGGGACCTCAGGACCAAAAACATTCAGTACTTC
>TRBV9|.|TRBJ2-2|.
CASSAAKRITGLSCTGELFF
TGTGCCAGCAGCGCCGCTAAACGTATCACAGGGTTGTCGTGCACCGGGGAGCTGTTTTTT
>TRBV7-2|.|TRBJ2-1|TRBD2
CASSPEGLAGGSSYNEQFF
TGTGCCAGCAGCCCAGAGGGACTAGCGGGAGGCAGCTCCTACAATGAGCAGTTCTTC
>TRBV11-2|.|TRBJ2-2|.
CASSPGRWAENTGELFF
TGTGCCAGCAGCCCCGGTCGTTGGGCGGAAAACACCGGGGAGCTGTTTTTT
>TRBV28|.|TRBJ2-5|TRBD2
CASSLLGGTSGSGETQYF
TGTGCCAGCAGTTTATTAGGGGGAACTAGCGGGAGTGGGGAGACCCAGTACTTC
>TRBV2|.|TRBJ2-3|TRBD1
CASSSDRGSADTQYF
TGTGCCAGCAGTTCCGACAGGGGAAGTGCAGATACGCAGTATTTT
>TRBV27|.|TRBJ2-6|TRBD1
CASRPLSGQAYSGANVLTF
TGTGCCAGCAGGCCACTATCGGGACAGGCTTACTCTGGGGCCAACGTCCTGACTTTC
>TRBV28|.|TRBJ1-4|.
CASSLGQTNEKLFF
TGTGCCAGCAGTTTAGGACAGACTAATGAAAAACTGTTTTTT
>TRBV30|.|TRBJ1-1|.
CAWSVSQNTEAFF
TGTGCCTGGAGTGTAAGTCAGAACACTGAAGCTTTCTTT
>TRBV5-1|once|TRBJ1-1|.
CASSLVSPGVTEAFF
TGCGCCAGCAGCTTGGTTTCGCCCGGGGTCACTGAAGCTTTCTTT
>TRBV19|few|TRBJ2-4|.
CASSRQLAKNIQYF
TGTGCCAGTAGTAGACAGCTAGCCAAAAACATTCAGTACTTC
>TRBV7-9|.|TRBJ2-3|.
CASSFYPDTQYF
TGTGCCAGCAGCTTCTACCCAGATACGCAGTATTTT
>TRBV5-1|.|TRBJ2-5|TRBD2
CASSPLSGRAGETQYF
TGCGCCAGCAGCCCGCTCAGCGGGAGGGCCGGTGAGACCCAGTACTTC